The 5 T cell receptor beta chains given below trace back to one sample, sequenced in a study of blood T cell repertoires in COVID-19. Some clones are missing from TCRdb's copy, which holds only in-frame ones; the method was immunoSEQ multiplex PCR. The sample contains 140,000 or so clones, approximately 90% of which appear only once. Sample: peripheral blood. All receptors come from a human donor with COVID-19, enrolled during active disease. The donor label of this sample is uncertain.

This chain joins TRBV10-3 and TRBJ2-3; 9 nucleotides match TRBD2. With 2 bases clipped from V and 2 bases from J, the junction kept 8 bases outside the gene matches. The germline V gene has CDR1 ENHRY and CDR2 SYGVKD. CDR3 length: 17 residues. This CDR3 reads CAISEPPAGGYTDTQYF. The CDR3 DNA reads TGTGCCATCAGTGAGCCGCCAGCGGGAGGCTACACAGATACGCAGTATTTT.

V is TRBV9 and J is TRBJ2-7; a possible D gene is TRBD2 (5 bases). CDR1 is SGDLS, CDR2 YYNGEE, per germline. V was cut by 0 bases and J by 7 bases, with 14 bases left in between. The CDR3 has 14 amino acids. CDR3 in amino acids: CASSVEGALEEQYF. The CDR3 DNA follows: TGTGCCAGCAGCGTAGAGGGAGCATTAGAGGAGCAGTACTTC.

This clone was observed once. V is TRBV12-3 or TRBV12-4 and J is TRBJ2-5, with D uncertain. V lost 3 bases to trimming and J lost 5 bases, with 7 bases between them. The CDR3 has 12 residues. This CDR3 reads CASSLIGETQYF. The CDR3 DNA sequence: TGTGCCAGCAGTTTGATCGGGGAGACCCAGTACTTC.

The gene calls are TRBV5-1 and TRBJ2-3; 7 nucleotides line up with TRBD2. CDR1 is SGHRS and CDR2 is YFSETQ in the germline V gene. With V trimmed by 0 bases and J by 3 bases, 4 bases remained unmatched. The CDR3 sequence is 15 residues long. Here the CDR3 reads CASSLGLAGTDTQYF. The CDR3 DNA is TGCGCCAGCAGCTTGGGTTTAGCGGGTACAGATACGCAGTATTTT.

The V and J genes are TRBV5-1 and TRBJ1-2; D perhaps matches TRBD1 (6 bases). Germline V gives CDR1 SGHRS, CDR2 YFSETQ. Trimming cost V 4 bases and J 4 bases, with 14 bases left between them. The CDR3 consists of 14 residues. The CDR3, as DNA: TGCGCCAGCAGCAACCTGGACAGCCTCTATGGCTACACCTTC. Amino acid sequence: CASSNLDSLYGYTF. The full variable domain, in which reference TRBV5-1 and TRBJ1-2 provide the parts outside the CDR3, is KAGVTQTPRYLIKTRGQQVTLSCSPISGHRSVSWYQQTPGQGLQFLFEYFSETQRNKGNFPGRFSGRQFSNSRSEMNVSTLELGDSALYLCASSNLDSLYGYTFGSGTRLTVV.